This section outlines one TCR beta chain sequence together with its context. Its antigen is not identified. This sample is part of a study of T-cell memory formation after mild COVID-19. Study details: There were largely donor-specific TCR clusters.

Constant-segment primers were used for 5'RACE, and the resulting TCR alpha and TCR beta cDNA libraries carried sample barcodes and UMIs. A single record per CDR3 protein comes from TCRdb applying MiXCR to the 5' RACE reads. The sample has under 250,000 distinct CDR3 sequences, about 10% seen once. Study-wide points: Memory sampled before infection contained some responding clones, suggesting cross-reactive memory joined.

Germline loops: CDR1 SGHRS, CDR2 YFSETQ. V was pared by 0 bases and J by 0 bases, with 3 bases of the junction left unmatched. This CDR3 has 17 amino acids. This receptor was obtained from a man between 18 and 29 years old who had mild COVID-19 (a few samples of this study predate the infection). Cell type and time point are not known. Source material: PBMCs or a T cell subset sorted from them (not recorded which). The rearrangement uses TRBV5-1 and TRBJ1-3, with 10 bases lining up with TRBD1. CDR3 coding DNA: TGCGCCAGCAGCTTGGGACAGGGGGCAAGCTCTGGAAACACCATATATTTT. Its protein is CASSLGQGASSGNTIYF.